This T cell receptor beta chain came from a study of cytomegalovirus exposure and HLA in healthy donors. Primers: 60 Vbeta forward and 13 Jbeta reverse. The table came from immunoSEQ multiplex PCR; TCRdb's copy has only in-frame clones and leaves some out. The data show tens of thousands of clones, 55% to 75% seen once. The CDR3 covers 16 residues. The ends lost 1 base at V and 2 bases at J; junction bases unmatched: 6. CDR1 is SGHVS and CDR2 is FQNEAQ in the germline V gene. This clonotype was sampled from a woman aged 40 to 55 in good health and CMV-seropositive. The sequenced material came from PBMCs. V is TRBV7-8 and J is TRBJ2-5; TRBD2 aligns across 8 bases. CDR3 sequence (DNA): TGTGCCAGCAGCTTAGTTCGGGGGGGGACTCAAGAGACCCAGTACTTC. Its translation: CASSLVRGGTQETQYF.